This T cell receptor (beta chain) was identified in a study of vaccination and CD4 T cells after COVID-19. Treatment given: roughly ten-day PBMC culture with coronavirus spike peptide pools or control peptides (ViraFEST assay). Cultured CD4+ T-cell DNA underwent Oncomine TCR Beta short-read sequencing. TCRdb processed the PCR reads anew with MiXCR; each CDR3 protein has one entry. The sample has 9,500 to 15,000 distinct CDR3 sequences; around 60% are singletons. Concerning this clonotype itself: The antigen is not known.

J gave up 11 bases and V 0 bases, and 13 bases lay outside the gene matches. The CDR3 consists of 15 residues. CDR1 DFQATT and CDR2 SNEGSKA come from the germline V gene (reference sequence). The sample was CD4+ T cells from blood, cultured in vitro. This clonotype was sampled from a human donor who had recovered from COVID-19. The chain combines TRBV20-1 with TRBJ1-5, with TRBD1 matching over 7 bases. The DNA of the CDR3 is TGCAGTGCTAGAGATGGACAGGATCCCCCACAGGCCCAGCATTTT. Its translation: CSARDGQDPPQAQHF.